This TCR beta chain appears in the sequencing data of a study of shared clonotypes between healthy human individuals. Here immunoSEQ multiplex PCR was the method, and the copy in TCRdb shows in-frame clones only, minus some. The sample records a few million clones, approximately 90% being singletons. Study donors comprised healthy, HIV-negative adults devoid of recent acute infection or vaccination. Trimming shortened V by 1 base and J by 6 bases, and 13 bases separated the two germline ends. The CDR3 totals 14 residues. Germline values: CDR1 MNHEY, CDR2 SMNVEV (reference sequence). The chain combines TRBV27 with TRBJ2-7, with a weak D call TRBD2 (5 bases). The sequence was obtained from a man between 18 and 35 years old in good health. Material for sequencing was naive CD4+ T cells sorted from blood. The subset was: CD45RA+ positively selected. DNA for the CDR3: TGTGCCAGCAGTTTATGGCCGGGAACGGGCGAGCAGTACTTC. It encodes CASSLWPGTGEQYF.